This T cell receptor beta chain was documented in a study of beta chain features in type 1 diabetes. For the study at large: Across every sample, roughly 100 million sorted cells were examined in total.

Germline V gene lookup returns CDR1 LGHNA and CDR2 YNFKEQ. V was shortened by 0 bases and J by 7 bases, with 3 bases between the two germline ends. CDR3 size: 12 residues. As every portion of the isolated RNA was reverse transcribed, the sequencing read expressed TCRB transcripts. Repertoires were generated with immunoSEQ multiplex PCR, while TCRdb's copy carries only in-frame clones and drops some. The sample lists 300,000 to 400,000 clones; 8% to 10% were seen once. Study outcomes and limitations: TCRB CDR3s were moderately but significantly shorter in Type 1 diabetes patients in all four CD4+ subsets. Diminished insertions and augmented deletions at VDJ junctions characterized type 1 diabetes patients.

A note on this clone: Antigen: not known.

The chain links TRBV4-2 to TRBJ2-2, with D uncertain. The clonotype originates from a man aged 30-40 years with type 1 diabetes. The sequenced sample was central memory CD4+ T cells from blood. The CDR3 coding sequence is TGTGCCAGCAGCCAAGAAGGCGGGGAGCTGTTTTTT. Translated: CASSQEGGELFF.